The present T cell receptor beta chain was sequenced within a study of OX40 agonist ivuxolimab in advanced cancers. General study findings and limits: Clonal expansion by week 6 occurred in CD4+ and CD8+ blood T cells (at 0.1 to 3.0 mg/kg).

A remark on this clone: What it binds is unknown.

Profiling relied on immunoSEQ multiplex PCR, and the TCRdb table lists in-frame clones only, not all of them. The sample shows some 64,000 clones, about nine tenths of them seen only once. The junction had 8 bases not matched to a gene; V was cut back by 5 bases and J by 3 bases. The CDR3 contains 15 residues. Germline V lookup: CDR1 SGHAT, CDR2 FQNNGV. The clonotype comes from an adult with an advanced solid tumor such as melanoma, head and neck, liver or kidney cancer. The sample was CD4+ or CD8+ T cells sorted from blood, taken in a trial of the OX40 agonist ivuxolimab. The chain employs TRBV11-2 and TRBJ1-1, with TRBD1 identical over 8 bases. In DNA form, the CDR3 reads TGTGCCAGCAGCATTTTACAGGGGGACGACACTGAAGCTTTCTTT. This translates into CASSILQGDDTEAFF.